The source of this TCR beta chain is a study of cytomegalovirus exposure and HLA in healthy donors. Study conclusions and caveats: The authors confirmed in vitro that a few CMV-associated chains were specific for CMV antigens. High sensitivity and specificity were reportedly achieved when the classifier diagnosed cytomegalovirus status.

Method: immunoSEQ multiplex PCR; TCRdb's copy keeps in-frame clones and lacks some. The sample has 150,000 to 200,000 clones; approximately 84% are singletons. This CDR3 spans 12 amino acids. The V gene lost 4 bases and the J gene lost 7 bases, with 13 bases spanning the gap. In germline, CDR1 is SQVTM, CDR2 ANQGSEA. On this clone itself: Its specificity is unknown.

The sequenced material came from PBMCs. V and J are TRBV29-1 and TRBJ2-5; unclear D gene. The clonotype comes from a woman between 18 and 29 years old in good health and CMV-seropositive. The CDR3 sequence is CSVAAGAGTQYF. The CDR3 DNA follows: TGCAGCGTTGCAGCAGGCGCAGGGACCCAGTACTTC.